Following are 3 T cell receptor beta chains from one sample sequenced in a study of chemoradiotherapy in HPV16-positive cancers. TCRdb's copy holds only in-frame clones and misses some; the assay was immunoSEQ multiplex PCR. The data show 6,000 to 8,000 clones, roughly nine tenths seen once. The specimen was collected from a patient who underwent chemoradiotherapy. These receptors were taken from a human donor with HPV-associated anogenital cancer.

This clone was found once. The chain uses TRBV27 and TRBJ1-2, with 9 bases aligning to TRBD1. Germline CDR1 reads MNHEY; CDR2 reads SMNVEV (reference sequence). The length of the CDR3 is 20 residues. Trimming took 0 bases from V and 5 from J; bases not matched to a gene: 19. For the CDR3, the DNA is TGTGCCAGCAGTTTATCCAGTCCCGGGACAGGGAATAGCGAGCGATATGGCTACACCTTC. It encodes CASSLSSPGTGNSERYGYTF.

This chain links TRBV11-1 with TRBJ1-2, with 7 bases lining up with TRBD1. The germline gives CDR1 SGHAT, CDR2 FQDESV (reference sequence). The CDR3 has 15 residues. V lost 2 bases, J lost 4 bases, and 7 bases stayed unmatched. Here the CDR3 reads CASSLTDRDPYGYTF. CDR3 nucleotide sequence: TGTGCCAGCAGCTTAACCGACAGGGACCCCTATGGCTACACCTTC.

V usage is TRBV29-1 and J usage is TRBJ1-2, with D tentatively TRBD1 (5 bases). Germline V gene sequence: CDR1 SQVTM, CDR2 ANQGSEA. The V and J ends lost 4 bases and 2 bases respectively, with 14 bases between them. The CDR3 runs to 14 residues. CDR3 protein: CSVAQGAGNYGYTF. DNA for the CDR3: TGCAGCGTTGCCCAGGGCGCGGGGAACTATGGCTACACCTTC.